The T cell receptor beta chain described here comes from a study of blood T cell repertoires in COVID-19. Per the authors' pipeline: Scientists estimated how many nucleated cells there were by amplifying reference gene primers. The assay was immunoSEQ multiplex PCR, and TCRdb's table has in-frame clones only and misses some. Clone size and the V and J calls come from that table; the DNA yielded D and trimming. The sample records about 60,000 clones, around 83% being singletons. Germline values: CDR1 LNHDA, CDR2 SQIVND (reference sequence). This CDR3 is 16 amino acids long. V lost 1 base to trimming and J lost 1 base, with 8 bases between them.

The V and J genes are TRBV19 and TRBJ2-6; D is unresolved. The sample consisted of peripheral blood. The source of this sequence is a human donor in a cohort sampled during active COVID-19. As DNA, the CDR3 is TGTGCCAGTAGTATAGTCCGGTATTCTGGGGCCAACGTCCTGACTTTC. Translated: CASSIVRYSGANVLTF.